A few counts support the clone carrying this TCR delta chain. This is likely an artifact of a read error, given a far larger clone one base away. The sample holds other DNA sequences that translate to the same CDR3. The data originate from a study of γδ T cells in repeated Plasmodium falciparum infection. TCRdb re-analyzed the multiplex PCR reads via CATT. In the table there are tens of thousands of delta-chain clones, roughly 1.4% of which are singletons. Bulk repertoires came from Vgamma9/Vdelta2+ or Vdelta2-negative gammadelta T cells flow-sorted from PBMC. Germline V lookup: CDR1 GEAIGNYY, CDR2 EKD. There are 15 residues in the CDR3.

This TCR came from a pool of human donors (malaria-infected and uninfected, not separated). The sequenced sample consisted of gamma-delta T cells from blood. This rearrangement joins TRDV2 to TRDJ2; 12 bases fit TRDD3. CDR3 loop: CACDPLLGDTAQLFF. The CDR3 nucleotides read TGTGCCTGTGATCCCTTACTGGGGGATACAGCACAACTCTTCTTC.